A selection of T cell receptor beta chains follows, all from one sample in a study of T cells after posttransplantation cyclophosphamide. The table came from immunoSEQ multiplex PCR; TCRdb's copy has only in-frame clones and leaves some out. The sample has tens of thousands of clones, roughly 90% seen once. The sequenced sample was naive CD4+ T cells sorted from blood. Source of these receptors: a man in his thirties or forties in good health and a related stem cell transplant donor. The CDR3 runs from the conserved cysteine through the conserved F or W. The D gene is left open where the match is weak. Clone size is given for some rows only: seen once, a few or many times, or a class if the clone is expanded.

clone size: NA; J gene: TRBJ1-2; D gene: NA; V gene: TRBV6-5; CDR3 protein: CASSYSGRESYTF; CDR3 DNA: TGTGCCAGCAGTTACTCGGGCAGGGAAAGCTACACCTTC
clone size: NA; J gene: TRBJ2-3; D gene: TRBD2; V gene: TRBV25-1; CDR3 protein: CASSASSGGLRGTDTQYF; CDR3 DNA: TGTGCCAGCAGTGCCTCTAGCGGGGGCCTCCGGGGCACAGATACGCAGTATTTT
clone size: NA; J gene: TRBJ2-1; D gene: TRBD2; V gene: TRBV4-1; CDR3 protein: CASSHSATSGYEQFF; CDR3 DNA: TGCGCCAGCAGCCACTCAGCGACTAGCGGCTATGAGCAGTTCTTC
clone size: NA; J gene: TRBJ2-3; D gene: NA; V gene: TRBV7-8; CDR3 protein: CASSSPTRTDTQYF; CDR3 DNA: TGTGCCAGCAGCTCGCCTACGAGGACAGATACGCAGTATTTT
clone size: NA; J gene: TRBJ1-6; D gene: NA; V gene: TRBV28; CDR3 protein: CASSSYSPLHF; CDR3 DNA: TGTGCCAGCAGTTCCTATTCACCCCTCCACTTT
clone size: NA; J gene: TRBJ1-1; D gene: NA; V gene: TRBV5-1; CDR3 protein: CASSWDPGGNTEAFF; CDR3 DNA: TGCGCCAGCAGCTGGGATCCGGGGGGGAACACTGAAGCTTTCTTT
clone size: NA; J gene: TRBJ2-3; D gene: NA; V gene: TRBV5-4; CDR3 protein: CASSRGLLPDTQYF; CDR3 DNA: TGTGCCAGCAGCCGGGGACTCCTCCCAGATACGCAGTATTTT
clone size: NA; J gene: TRBJ2-6; D gene: TRBD1; V gene: TRBV19; CDR3 protein: CASSIDPTGAGGANVLTF; CDR3 DNA: TGTGCCAGTAGTATAGATCCTACAGGGGCAGGAGGGGCCAACGTCCTGACTTTC
clone size: NA; J gene: TRBJ2-5; D gene: NA; V gene: TRBV29-1; CDR3 protein: CSSGVGETQYF; CDR3 DNA: TGCAGCTCAGGGGTGGGAGAGACCCAGTACTTC
clone size: NA; J gene: TRBJ2-1; D gene: TRBD1; V gene: TRBV19; CDR3 protein: CASSIDLGTGVNEQFF; CDR3 DNA: TGTGCCAGTAGTATAGATTTAGGGACAGGGGTCAATGAGCAGTTCTTC
clone size: NA; J gene: TRBJ1-2; D gene: TRBD1; V gene: TRBV18; CDR3 protein: CASSPTGAKYGYTF; CDR3 DNA: TGTGCCAGCTCACCAACAGGGGCCAAATATGGCTACACCTTC
clone size: NA; J gene: TRBJ2-5; D gene: NA; V gene: TRBV7-3; CDR3 protein: CASSLLSEGTQYF; CDR3 DNA: TGTGCCAGCAGCCTCCTAAGCGAGGGGACCCAGTACTTC
clone size: NA; J gene: TRBJ2-7; D gene: TRBD2; V gene: TRBV7-6; CDR3 protein: CASSSRRGVYEQYF; CDR3 DNA: TGTGCCAGCAGCTCGAGGCGGGGGGTCTACGAGCAGTACTTC
clone size: NA; J gene: TRBJ1-5; D gene: NA; V gene: TRBV12-5; CDR3 protein: CASGPDQPQHF; CDR3 DNA: TGTGCTAGTGGTCCCGATCAGCCCCAGCATTTT
clone size: once; J gene: TRBJ2-2; D gene: NA; V gene: TRBV19; CDR3 protein: CASSSTTGELFF; CDR3 DNA: TGTGCCAGTAGTTCGACTACCGGGGAGCTGTTTTTT
clone size: NA; J gene: TRBJ2-5; D gene: TRBD2; V gene: TRBV6-1; CDR3 protein: CASSGSLAGGPETQYF; CDR3 DNA: TGTGCCAGCAGTGGATCCCTCGCGGGGGGGCCAGAGACCCAGTACTTC
clone size: NA; J gene: TRBJ2-2; D gene: TRBD1; V gene: TRBV5-1; CDR3 protein: CASSLKWTGLSGELFF; CDR3 DNA: TGCGCCAGCAGCTTGAAATGGACAGGGCTGTCCGGGGAGCTGTTTTTT
clone size: few; J gene: TRBJ1-2; D gene: TRBD1; V gene: TRBV2; CDR3 protein: CASSGDRAIDGYTF; CDR3 DNA: TGTGCCAGCAGTGGGGACAGGGCGATCGATGGCTACACCTTC
clone size: NA; J gene: TRBJ2-5; D gene: TRBD1; V gene: TRBV4-1; CDR3 protein: CASSQVPGQQETQYF; CDR3 DNA: TGCGCCAGCAGCCAAGTCCCGGGACAGCAAGAGACCCAGTACTTC
clone size: NA; J gene: TRBJ2-7; D gene: NA; V gene: TRBV6-1; CDR3 protein: CASRDKVLREYF; CDR3 DNA: TGTGCCAGCCGGGACAAAGTCCTACGGGAGTACTTC
clone size: once; J gene: TRBJ2-5; D gene: NA; V gene: TRBV12-2; CDR3 protein: CASRLVWVGLVLQETQYF; CDR3 DNA: TGTGCAAGTCGCTTAGTCTGGGTCGGACTAGTCTTGCAAGAGACCCAGTACTTC
clone size: once; J gene: TRBJ1-4; D gene: NA; V gene: TRBV7-9; CDR3 protein: CASSLGRGPNEKLFF; CDR3 DNA: TGTGCCAGCAGCCTAGGCAGGGGTCCTAATGAAAAACTGTTTTTT
clone size: NA; J gene: TRBJ1-5; D gene: NA; V gene: TRBV5-6; CDR3 protein: CASSLRTAINQPQHF; CDR3 DNA: TGTGCCAGCAGCTTACGGACAGCCATTAATCAGCCCCAGCATTTT
clone size: NA; J gene: TRBJ1-4; D gene: NA; V gene: TRBV9; CDR3 protein: CASSALGQTTNEKLFF; CDR3 DNA: TGTGCCAGCAGCGCCTTAGGACAGACAACTAATGAAAAACTGTTTTTT
clone size: NA; J gene: TRBJ2-7; D gene: NA; V gene: TRBV7-8; CDR3 protein: CASSLPQDSKYEQYF; CDR3 DNA: TGTGCCAGCAGCTTACCTCAGGACAGTAAATACGAGCAGTACTTC
clone size: NA; J gene: TRBJ1-1; D gene: NA; V gene: TRBV6-5; CDR3 protein: CASSYSKPNTEAFF; CDR3 DNA: TGTGCCAGCAGTTATAGCAAACCGAACACTGAAGCTTTCTTT
clone size: NA; J gene: TRBJ1-2; D gene: NA; V gene: TRBV6-6; CDR3 protein: CASSYREKTAAYGYTF; CDR3 DNA: TGTGCCAGCAGTTACCGTGAAAAGACAGCAGCCTATGGCTACACCTTC
clone size: NA; J gene: TRBJ2-5; D gene: NA; V gene: TRBV2; CDR3 protein: CASTEDLAGETQYF; CDR3 DNA: TGTGCCAGCACCGAGGACCTCGCGGGGGAGACCCAGTACTTC
clone size: NA; J gene: TRBJ1-6; D gene: NA; V gene: TRBV6-1; CDR3 protein: CASRSYNNSPLHF; CDR3 DNA: TGTGCCAGCAGATCCTATAATAATTCACCCCTCCACTTT
clone size: NA; J gene: TRBJ2-5; D gene: NA; V gene: TRBV7-8; CDR3 protein: CASSPRGWTEETQYF; CDR3 DNA: TGTGCCAGCAGCCCAAGGGGTTGGACAGAAGAGACCCAGTACTTC
clone size: NA; J gene: TRBJ2-2; D gene: NA; V gene: TRBV6-5; CDR3 protein: CAALGQNTGELFF; CDR3 DNA: TGTGCTGCTCTAGGCCAGAACACCGGGGAGCTGTTTTTT
clone size: NA; J gene: TRBJ1-1; D gene: NA; V gene: TRBV29-1; CDR3 protein: CSTKGSGDTEAFF; CDR3 DNA: TGCAGCACTAAGGGGTCAGGGGACACTGAAGCTTTCTTT
clone size: NA; J gene: TRBJ2-2; D gene: TRBD1; V gene: TRBV5-1; CDR3 protein: CASSLGGDRALRELFF; CDR3 DNA: TGCGCCAGCAGCCTCGGCGGGGACAGGGCCCTAAGGGAGCTGTTTTTT
clone size: NA; J gene: TRBJ2-2; D gene: TRBD1; V gene: TRBV29-1; CDR3 protein: CSVDTGTGKGELFF; CDR3 DNA: TGCAGCGTTGACACCGGGACAGGGAAGGGGGAGCTGTTTTTT
clone size: once; J gene: TRBJ2-5; D gene: TRBD2; V gene: TRBV9; CDR3 protein: CASSVGSGEETQYF; CDR3 DNA: TGTGCCAGCAGCGTAGGGAGCGGGGAAGAGACCCAGTACTTC
clone size: NA; J gene: TRBJ1-5; D gene: TRBD1; V gene: TRBV5-8; CDR3 protein: CASSRWGTGSRSNQPQHF; CDR3 DNA: TGTGCCAGCAGCCGTTGGGGGACAGGGTCAAGGAGCAATCAGCCCCAGCATTTT
clone size: NA; J gene: TRBJ1-3; D gene: TRBD1; V gene: TRBV7-6; CDR3 protein: CASSSGTDSGNTIYF; CDR3 DNA: TGTGCCAGCAGCTCCGGGACAGACTCTGGAAACACCATATATTTT
clone size: NA; J gene: TRBJ1-2; D gene: NA; V gene: TRBV28; CDR3 protein: CASSLDRNGYTF; CDR3 DNA: TGTGCCAGCAGTTTAGACAGGAATGGCTACACCTTC
clone size: NA; J gene: TRBJ2-1; D gene: TRBD1; V gene: TRBV5-1; CDR3 protein: CASSRPGQNNEQFF; CDR3 DNA: TGCGCCAGCAGCAGGCCGGGACAGAACAATGAGCAGTTCTTC
clone size: NA; J gene: TRBJ1-3; D gene: TRBD1; V gene: TRBV6-5; CDR3 protein: CASSYRTGWGNTIYF; CDR3 DNA: TGTGCCAGCAGTTACCGGACAGGGTGGGGGAACACCATATATTTT